This TCR beta chain was recorded in a study of cytomegalovirus exposure and HLA in healthy donors. With 0 bases removed from V and 7 bases from J, the gap between germline ends came to 17 bases. Germline V lookup: CDR1 SGHDT, CDR2 YYEEEE. The CDR3 has 16 amino acids. As for this clone: Its antigen is unknown.

Whole-study findings and limits: Among immune exposure information, only CMV serostatus was available. Excluded were some V segments that proved indistinguishable, including TRBV6-2 and TRBV6-3.

PCR used 60 Vbeta primers and 13 Jbeta primers. Original processing notes: Some 11 million of the 80 million or so unique TCR beta chains counted in a later analysis were shared. Sequenced by immunoSEQ multiplex PCR; TCRdb stores in-frame clones only, minus some. V and J calls and clone size are as listed in that table; D and trimming were resolved from the DNA. The table has about 130,000 clones, just over 75% seen once. The TCR sequence derives from a woman in her 50s in good health and CMV-seronegative. The sample consisted of PBMCs. The rearrangement uses TRBV5-6 and TRBJ2-1; maybe TRBD1 (6 bases). The CDR3 sequence: CASSLVLQGGENEQFF. The CDR3 coding sequence is TGTGCCAGCAGCTTGGTTCTACAGGGTGGGGAAAATGAGCAGTTCTTC.